This T cell receptor (beta chain) was found in a study of T cell clones after liver transplantation. Here immunoSEQ multiplex PCR was the method, and the copy in TCRdb shows in-frame clones only, minus some. The sample holds over 55,000 clones, 70% seen once. This receptor was obtained from a human patient who received a liver transplant. The graft donor may be the source of some T cells. Sample: CD4+ T cells from blood, taken at the 15-month timepoint.

The CDR3 loop reads CASREHSNQPQHF. The CDR3 region has the DNA TGTGCCAGCAGGGAACATAGCAATCAGCCCCAGCATTTT. The J gene is TRBJ1-5, the V gene TRBV6-5; D uncertain. The CDR3 loop spans 13 amino acids. Trimming cost V 6 bases and J 0 bases, with 6 bases left between them. Germline V gene data show CDR1 as MNHEY and CDR2 as SVGAGI.